These 9 T cell receptor beta chains were sequenced from one sample in a study of OX40 agonist ivuxolimab in advanced cancers. Profiled with immunoSEQ multiplex PCR; TCRdb holds only in-frame clones, not every one. The table lists roughly 44,000 clones, about 85% of them singletons, with roughly 7% in the top ten. The sequences come from CD4+ or CD8+ T cells sorted from blood, collected in a trial of the OX40 agonist ivuxolimab. These receptors all stem from an adult with an advanced solid tumor such as melanoma, head and neck, liver or kidney cancer.

As for this clone: At one end the junction does not follow the germline gene, possibly because of a read error. The chain carries TRBV19 and TRBJ1-5; D is ambiguous. From germline, CDR1 is LNHDA and CDR2 SQIVND (reference sequence). The CDR3 extends over 15 amino acids. The CDR3 DNA follows: TGTGCCAGTAGTATCTCTCCATATGGCAACCAGCCCCAGCATTTT. Translation gives CASSISPYGNQPQHF.

The chain uses TRBV9 and TRBJ2-2; a weak D match, TRBD1 (5 bases). This CDR3 contains 17 residues. V was shortened by 0 bases and J by 5 bases, with 17 bases between the two germline ends. Per the germline V gene, CDR1 is SGDLS and CDR2 is YYNGEE. The CDR3 nucleotides read TGTGCCAGCAGCGTAGCTTCCCGAGACAGCGTAACCGGGGAGCTGTTTTTT. Protein product: CASSVASRDSVTGELFF.

This chain joins TRBV6-5 and TRBJ1-6, with 10 bases fitting TRBD1. This CDR3 comprises 15 residues. Germline V gene data show CDR1 as MNHEY and CDR2 as SVGAGI. The V and J ends lost 2 bases and 13 bases, in that order; junction bases with no gene match: 8. This chain's CDR3 is CASSYLGQGESPLHF. The CDR3 bases are TGTGCCAGCAGTTACCTTGGACAGGGGGAATCCCCCCTCCACTTT.

The chain recombines TRBV29-1 with TRBJ1-1; 8 bases align to TRBD1. The V gene's germline CDR1 is SQVTM and CDR2 ANQGSEA. CDR3 size: 14 residues. The V and J ends lost 3 bases and 5 bases, in that order; junction bases with no gene match: 8. The CDR3, as DNA: TGCAGCGTTGATAGAACAGGGGGGAGGACTGAAGCTTTCTTT. Its translation: CSVDRTGGRTEAFF.

The gene calls are TRBV2 and TRBJ2-2; D possibly uses TRBD1 or TRBD2 (5 bases each). CDR1 and CDR2 (germline): SNHLY, FYNNEI. Trimming stripped 4 bases from V and 1 base from J, with 19 bases between. CDR3 length: 18 amino acids. The CDR3 coding sequence is TGTGCCAGCAGTGTGAGCTTCTGGGACGGCTTGAACACCGGGGAGCTGTTTTTT. It yields the protein CASSVSFWDGLNTGELFF. Supplemented by reference TRBV2 and TRBJ2-2, the full variable domain reads EPEVTQTPSHQVTQMGQEVILRCVPISNHLYFYWYRQILGQKVEFLVSFYNNEISEKSEIFDDQFSVERPDGSNFTLKIRSTKLEDSAMYFCASSVSFWDGLNTGELFFGEGSRLTVL.

This clone came up a few times. V usage is TRBV19 and J usage is TRBJ1-5, with 7 bases fitting TRBD1. The V segment lost 8 bases and the J segment 6 bases; nucleotides outside the gene matches: 10. The germline gives CDR1 LNHDA, CDR2 SQIVND (reference sequence). There are 14 residues in the CDR3. The CDR3 loop reads CASSPARGRQPQHF. CDR3 coding DNA: TGTGCCAGTTCGCCGGCGAGGGGGCGTCAGCCCCAGCATTTT.

The rearrangement links TRBV4-3 to TRBJ2-1, with D possibly matching TRBD1 (6 bases). Germline V gene data show CDR1 as LGHNA and CDR2 as YSLEER. The CDR3 runs to 16 residues. The V gene lost 0 bases and the J gene lost 0 bases, with 9 bases spanning the gap. The DNA for the CDR3 is TGCGCCAGCAGCCAAGACGACAGGAGCTCCTACAATGAGCAGTTCTTC. It translates to CASSQDDRSSYNEQFF.

The chain recombines TRBV5-1 with TRBJ1-1; 8 nucleotides align to TRBD1. Germline V gene sequence: CDR1 SGHRS, CDR2 YFSETQ. CDR3 size: 13 residues. V dropped 0 bases and J dropped 9; count of bases not matched to a gene: 4. The CDR3 region is CASSLGQGAQAFF. CDR3 bases: TGCGCCAGCAGCTTGGGGCAGGGGGCCCAAGCTTTCTTT.

The chain carries TRBV27 and TRBJ2-7; 7 bases are a match to TRBD2. CDR1 is MNHEY, CDR2 SMNVEV, per germline (reference sequence). J lost 6 bases, V lost 2 bases, and 13 bases had no gene match. There are 16 residues in the CDR3. The CDR3 region has the DNA TGTGCCAGCAGTTTAGACCCTGGCCAGGGAGGGTCCGAGCAGTACTTC. Amino acid sequence: CASSLDPGQGGSEQYF.